What follows describes a single TCR beta chain. Lacking the conserved final phenylalanine or tryptophan, this CDR3 likely reflects a read error. This specimen belongs to a study of patients and donors after allogeneic stem cell transplantation. TCRdb independently ran MiXCR on the RT-PCR reads; one entry per CDR3 protein. The sample has some 960,000 distinct CDR3 sequences, around 17% seen once. The length of the CDR3 is 15 residues. The V gene's germline CDR1 is KGHSH and CDR2 LQKENI. After removal of 2 bases from V and 5 bases from J, the junction contained 6 bases not matched to a gene. The chain joins TRBV18 to TRBJ2-7, with 10 bases lining up with TRBD2. This TCR was sampled from a human donor who was either an allogeneic HSCT recipient or a stem cell or donor lymphocyte infusion donor (not recorded which). It is not recorded whose cells these are; they may come from a transplant donor. The sequenced material came from blood, either unsorted or a sorted T cell fraction (not recorded which). CDR3 loop: CASSPASGRYHEQYS. DNA of the CDR3: TGTGCCAGCTCACCAGCTAGCGGGAGATATCACGAGCAGTACTCC.